The following is a T cell receptor beta chain sequence with its context. Its antigen is currently unknown. The sample belongs to a study of shared clonotypes between healthy human individuals. Whole-study findings and limits: Sequencing depth was expected to affect clonotype sharing among donors.

Produced via immunoSEQ multiplex PCR; TCRdb's table is partial and in-frame only. The table includes some 800,000 clones, approximately 92% detected once. Positive CCR7 selection of CD45RO-negative cells yielded the naive CD8 cells, and terminally differentiated effector memory CD45RA+ cells were excluded. The germline V gene has CDR1 MDHEN and CDR2 SYDVKM. V shed 8 bases, J shed 4 bases, and the junction held 8 bases outside the gene matches. CDR3 length: 14 residues. This clonotype was obtained from a man in his thirties or forties in good health. What was sequenced was naive CD8+ T cells sorted from blood. The chain has TRBV28 and TRBJ2-7; 10 bases map to TRBD2. This chain's CDR3 is CASASGSGSYEQYF. CDR3 DNA sequence: TGTGCCAGCGCTAGCGGGAGCGGTTCTTACGAGCAGTACTTC.